The rows below give T cell receptor beta chains drawn from one sample of a study of shared clonotypes between healthy human individuals. Profiling relied on immunoSEQ multiplex PCR, and the TCRdb table lists in-frame clones only, not all of them. Seen here are a few hundred thousand clones, 95% to 98% observed once, and the top ten hold approximately 0.057%. The sequenced sample consisted of naive CD4+ T cells sorted from blood. Source of these receptors: a woman aged 30 to 39 in good health. Both conserved end residues are trimmed from each CDR3.

j_call	cdr3_length	v_call	cdr3_aa
TRBJ2-1	15	TRBV9	ASSVPAASGSPHEQF
TRBJ1-5	14	TRBV28	ASRGLGTAPNQPQH
TRBJ2-3	13	TRBV12-5	ASGTDRGLPDTQY
TRBJ1-3	13	TRBV4-1	ASSQVTASGNTIY
TRBJ2-1	10	TRBV6-5	ASSRGPRGKF
TRBJ2-7	12	TRBV6-5	ASSYEGRSHEQY
TRBJ2-1	14	TRBV6-1	ASSEGKGETFNEQF
TRBJ2-5	15	TRBV4-1	ASSRQTTSANGETQY
TRBJ1-2	14	TRBV6-1	ASSETLQATFYGYT
TRBJ1-2	12	TRBV6-4	ASRRVGGEGGYT
TRBJ2-1	14	TRBV2	ASTSRGGLSYNEQF
TRBJ2-7	15	TRBV4-1	ASSAGPTSGRNREQY
TRBJ2-3	14	TRBV4-2	ASSQDGQGKTDTQY
TRBJ1-6	11	TRBV30	AWNPGSDSPLH
TRBJ2-7	13	TRBV10-1	ASSEPGQGVYEQY
TRBJ1-4	11	TRBV19	ASSTRQTGKLF
TRBJ2-5	12	TRBV28	ASSFSLDPSRKY
TRBJ2-7	13	TRBV19	ASSILDRDGNEQY
TRBJ2-2	12	TRBV6-5	ASLRDRVTGELF
TRBJ2-1	12	TRBV2	ASNEGLAGREQF
TRBJ2-2	15	TRBV27	ASKLGGSGTNTGELF
TRBJ1-5	14	TRBV30	AWSVLGGPGSQPQH
TRBJ2-7	12	TRBV27	ASSARDFRFGQY
TRBJ2-1	12	TRBV11-2	ASSSGGLYNEQF
TRBJ2-1	15	TRBV28	ASRNPTGTSGKNEQF
TRBJ2-2	10	TRBV6-5	ASTGGTGELF
TRBJ2-3	13	TRBV5-1	ASSPSAASTDTQY
TRBJ2-7	13	TRBV4-1	ASSQDRTGGYEQY
TRBJ2-2	12	TRBV5-1	ASSFGRNTGELF
TRBJ2-1	11	TRBV5-6	AGIRDKYNEQF
TRBJ2-7	12	TRBV7-2	ASSSGTANYEQY
TRBJ2-1	13	TRBV5-1	ASSRPAWDIGEQF
TRBJ2-3	12	TRBV6-1	ASSGASGTDTQY
TRBJ1-1	11	TRBV2	ASMLGQNTEAF
TRBJ2-3	14	TRBV27	ASGDRAGLSTDTQY
TRBJ1-5	16	TRBV5-1	ASSLARRVTISNQPQH
TRBJ2-6	17	TRBV7-5	VRSHRTSGLSPGANVLT
TRBJ2-1	17	TRBV5-8	ASSPWRGFIKSSYNEQF
TRBJ1-1	11	TRBV29-1	SVVRQLNTEAF
TRBJ2-7	11	TRBV6-1	ASASLAVDEQY